The source of this T cell receptor beta chain is a study of blood T cell repertoires in COVID-19. Repertoires were generated with immunoSEQ multiplex PCR, while TCRdb's copy carries only in-frame clones and drops some. This table holds approximately 170,000 clones, 70% to 80% found once. CDR3 length: 15 residues. CDR1 is KGHSH and CDR2 is LQKENI in the germline V gene. J was trimmed by 6 bases and V by 3 bases; bases with no gene match: 9. The sequence came from a woman between 50 and 59 years old with acute or convalescent COVID-19. Sequencing was done on a sample of peripheral blood. The chain couples TRBV18 to TRBJ2-3; 7 bases match TRBD2. CDR3 bases: TGTGCCAGCTCACCTTCGCTAGCGGAGTCTGATACGCAGTATTTT. It specifies CASSPSLAESDTQYF.